A few counts support the clone carrying this T cell receptor (beta chain). MiXCR, run by TCRdb on the PCR reads, gives a single entry per CDR3 protein. The sample carries approximately 11,000 distinct CDR3 sequences, 20% to 30% recorded once. This specimen comes from a study of immune characterization of retroperitoneal liposarcoma. The CDR3 spans 15 residues. Trimming took 0 bases from V and 4 from J, leaving 10 bases between them. Germline lookup yields CDR1 MGHRA and CDR2 YSYEKL. The chain recombines TRBV4-1 with TRBJ2-1; weak D call: TRBD2 (6 bases). The sample taken for sequencing was blood. This TCR derives from a male donor with retroperitoneal liposarcoma. The CDR3 bases are TGCGCCAGCAGCCAAGAGGCGGGGATATACAATGAGCAGTTCTTC. Translating it yields CASSQEAGIYNEQFF.